This T cell receptor (beta chain) was identified in a study of T cell changes during pregnancy in multiple sclerosis. Libraries were prepared by immunoSEQ multiplex PCR; TCRdb keeps only in-frame clonotypes and omits some of them. The table has about 77,000 clones, under 95% seen once. The sample was peripheral blood, taken after pregnancy. The clonotype originates from a female donor in good health, enrolled as a control in a pregnancy study.

The CDR3, as DNA: TGTGCCAGCACTAACACAAGGGGTGGAGGGGAACGAGCGAATGGCTACACCTTC. Residues: CASTNTRGGGERANGYTF. This chain connects TRBV28 to TRBJ1-2, with a possible D match to TRBD1 (5 bases). V dropped 7 bases and J dropped 6 bases, with 30 bases sitting between them. Germline CDR1 is MDHEN and CDR2 is SYDVKM. This CDR3 region has 18 residues.